The sample holds many counts of the clone carrying this T cell receptor (beta chain). The antigen remains unidentified. The sample is drawn from a study of CD8+CD57+ T cells in acquired aplastic anemia. At the level of the study: The study obtained an average of about 3.4 ug of DNA from sorted CD4+ and CD8+ cells. General study points: Patients and controls were found to share twenty-nine CD8+ CDR3 sequences. Any difference that existed in CD8+ Simpson's diversity between patients and controls was not significant.

The CDR3 totals 16 residues. From germline, CDR1 is SGHTA and CDR2 FQGTGA. V was shortened by 5 bases and J by 8 bases, with 24 bases between the two germline ends. Individuals selected for sequencing had exhibited CD8+CD57+ cell expansion on flow cytometry. All patients were therapy-naive when blood was sampled. The template used for profiling TCR beta VDJ and CDR3 was genomic DNA. TCRdb analysed the reads with MiXCR anew, one entry per CDR3 protein. This sample carries over 150,000 distinct CDR3 sequences, around 50% of them seen once, and the ten largest clones take over 10%. The chain links TRBV7-3 to TRBJ1-1, with D perhaps TRBD1 (6 bases). Sequenced: sorted CD4+, CD8+, or CD8+CD57+ T cells (not recorded which) from PBMCs. The clonotype was recovered from a human donor with aplastic anemia. The CDR3 nucleotides are TGTGCCAGCAGCCCACGCCCAACAGGACAGAAGTCGGAAGCTTTCTTT. Its translation is CASSPRPTGQKSEAFF.